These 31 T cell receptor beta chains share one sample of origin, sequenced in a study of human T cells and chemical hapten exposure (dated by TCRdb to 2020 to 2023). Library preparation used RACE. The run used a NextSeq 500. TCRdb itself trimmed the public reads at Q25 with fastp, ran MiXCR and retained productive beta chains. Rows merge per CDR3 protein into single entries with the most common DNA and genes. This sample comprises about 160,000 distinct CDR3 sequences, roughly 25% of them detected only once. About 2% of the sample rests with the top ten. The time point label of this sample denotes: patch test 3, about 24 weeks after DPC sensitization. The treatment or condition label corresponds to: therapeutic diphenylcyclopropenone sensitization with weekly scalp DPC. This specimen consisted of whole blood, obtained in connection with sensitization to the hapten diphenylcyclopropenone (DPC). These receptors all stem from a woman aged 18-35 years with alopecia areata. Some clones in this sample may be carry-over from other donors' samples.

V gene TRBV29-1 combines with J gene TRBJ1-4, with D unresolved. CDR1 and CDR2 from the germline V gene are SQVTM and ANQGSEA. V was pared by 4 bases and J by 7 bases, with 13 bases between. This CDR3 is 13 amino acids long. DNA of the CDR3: TGCAGCGTTGCCGGACGGAATTTTGAAAAACTGTTTTTT. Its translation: CSVAGRNFEKLFF.

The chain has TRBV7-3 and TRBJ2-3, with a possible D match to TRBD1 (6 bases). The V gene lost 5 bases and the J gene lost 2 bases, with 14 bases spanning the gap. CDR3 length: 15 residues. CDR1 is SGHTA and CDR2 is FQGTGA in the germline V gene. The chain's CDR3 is CASSPPDSHTDTQYF. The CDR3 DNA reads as TGTGCCAGCAGCCCCCCGGACAGTCACACAGATACGCAGTATTTT.

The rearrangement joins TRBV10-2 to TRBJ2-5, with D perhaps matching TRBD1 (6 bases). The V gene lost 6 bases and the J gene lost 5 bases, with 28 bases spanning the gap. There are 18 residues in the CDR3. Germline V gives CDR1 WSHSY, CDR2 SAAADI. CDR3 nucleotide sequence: TGCGCCAGCAGGGGACCCAGATTCGACGACAGGCAGGGCGAGACCCAGTACTTC. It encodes CASRGPRFDDRQGETQYF.

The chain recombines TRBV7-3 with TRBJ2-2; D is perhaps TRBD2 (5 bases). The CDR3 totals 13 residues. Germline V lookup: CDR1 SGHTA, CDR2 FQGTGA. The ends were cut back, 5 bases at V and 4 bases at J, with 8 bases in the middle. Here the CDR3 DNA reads TGTGCCAGCAGCCGGGGTGCCACCGGGGAGCTGTTTTTT. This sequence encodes CASSRGATGELFF.

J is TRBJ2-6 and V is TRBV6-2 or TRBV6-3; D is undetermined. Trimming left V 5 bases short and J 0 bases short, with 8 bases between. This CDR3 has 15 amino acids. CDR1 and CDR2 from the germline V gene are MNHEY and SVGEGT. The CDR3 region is CASSAAISGANVLTF. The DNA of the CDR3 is TGTGCCAGCAGTGCCGCAATCTCTGGGGCCAACGTCCTGACTTTC.

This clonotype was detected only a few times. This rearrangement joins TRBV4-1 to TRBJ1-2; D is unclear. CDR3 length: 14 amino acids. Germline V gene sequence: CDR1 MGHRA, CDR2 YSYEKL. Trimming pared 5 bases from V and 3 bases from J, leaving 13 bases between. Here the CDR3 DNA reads TGCGCCAGCAGCTCAAGTGGTAACGACTATGGCTACACCTTC. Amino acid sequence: CASSSSGNDYGYTF.

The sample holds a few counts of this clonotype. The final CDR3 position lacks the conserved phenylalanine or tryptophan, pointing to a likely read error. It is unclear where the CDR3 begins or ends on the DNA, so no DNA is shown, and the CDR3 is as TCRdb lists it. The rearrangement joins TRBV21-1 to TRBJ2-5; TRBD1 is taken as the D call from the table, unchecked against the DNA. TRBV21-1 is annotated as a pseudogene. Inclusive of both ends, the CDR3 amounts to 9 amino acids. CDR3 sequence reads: CASSQGPTL.

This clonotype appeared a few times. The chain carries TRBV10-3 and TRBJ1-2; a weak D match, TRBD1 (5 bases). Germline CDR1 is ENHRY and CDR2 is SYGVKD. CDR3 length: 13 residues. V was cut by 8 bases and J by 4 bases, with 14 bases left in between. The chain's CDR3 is CAIGEGQGYGYTF. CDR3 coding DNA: TGTGCCATCGGCGAGGGGCAGGGCTATGGCTACACCTTC.

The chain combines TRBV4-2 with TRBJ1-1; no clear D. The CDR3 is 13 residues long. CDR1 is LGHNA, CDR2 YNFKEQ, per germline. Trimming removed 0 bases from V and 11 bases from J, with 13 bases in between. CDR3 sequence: CASSQDRGGHAFF. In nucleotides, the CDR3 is TGTGCCAGCAGCCAAGATCGTGGCGGGCATGCTTTCTTT.

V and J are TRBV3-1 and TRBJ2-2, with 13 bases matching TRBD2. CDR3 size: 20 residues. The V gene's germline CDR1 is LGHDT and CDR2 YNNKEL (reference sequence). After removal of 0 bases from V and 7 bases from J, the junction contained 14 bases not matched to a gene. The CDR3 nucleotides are TGTGCCAGCAGCCAAGATATCCCGTCGGGACTAGCGGGGAAGGACGGGGAGCTGTTTTTT. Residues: CASSQDIPSGLAGKDGELFF.

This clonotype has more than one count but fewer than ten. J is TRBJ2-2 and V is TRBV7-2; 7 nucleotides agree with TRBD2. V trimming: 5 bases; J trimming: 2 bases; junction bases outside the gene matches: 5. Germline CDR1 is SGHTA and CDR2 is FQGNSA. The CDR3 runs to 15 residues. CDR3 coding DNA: TGTGCCAGCAGCGTAGGGACTACTAACACCGGGGAGCTGTTTTTT. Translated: CASSVGTTNTGELFF.

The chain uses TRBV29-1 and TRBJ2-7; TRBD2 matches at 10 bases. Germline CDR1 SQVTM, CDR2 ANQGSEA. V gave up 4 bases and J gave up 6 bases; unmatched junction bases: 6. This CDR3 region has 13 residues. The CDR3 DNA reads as TGCAGCGTTGCCGGGACTAGCGTGGGCGAGCAGTACTTC. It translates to CSVAGTSVGEQYF.

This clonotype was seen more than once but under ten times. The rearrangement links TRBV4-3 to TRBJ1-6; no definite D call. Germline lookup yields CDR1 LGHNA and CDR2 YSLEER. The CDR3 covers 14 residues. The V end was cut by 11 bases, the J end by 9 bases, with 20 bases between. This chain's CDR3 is CASSRGTLGSPLHF. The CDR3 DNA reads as TGCGCCTCCTCACGCGGCACCTTGGGTTCACCCCTCCACTTT.

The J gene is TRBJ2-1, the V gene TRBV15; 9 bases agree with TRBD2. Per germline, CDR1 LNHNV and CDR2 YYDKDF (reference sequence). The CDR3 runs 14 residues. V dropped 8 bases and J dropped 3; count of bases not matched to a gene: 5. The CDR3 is CATGRLAVYNEQFF. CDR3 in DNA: TGTGCCACCGGGCGACTAGCGGTCTACAATGAGCAGTTCTTC.

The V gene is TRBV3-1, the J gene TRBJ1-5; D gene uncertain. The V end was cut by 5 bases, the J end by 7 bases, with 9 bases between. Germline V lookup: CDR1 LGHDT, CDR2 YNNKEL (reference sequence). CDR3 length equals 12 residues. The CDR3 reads CASSERGQPQHF. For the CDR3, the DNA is TGTGCCAGCAGCGAAAGAGGGCAGCCCCAGCATTTT.

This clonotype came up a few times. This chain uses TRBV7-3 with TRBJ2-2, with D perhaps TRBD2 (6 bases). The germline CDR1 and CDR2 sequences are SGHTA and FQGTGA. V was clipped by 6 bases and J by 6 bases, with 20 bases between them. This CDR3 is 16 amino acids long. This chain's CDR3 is CASSLKAGLPAGELFF. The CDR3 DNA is TGTGCCAGCAGTCTAAAGGCTGGACTACCCGCCGGGGAGCTGTTTTTT.

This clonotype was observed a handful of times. The CDR3 coding sequence is TGCAGCGTTGAAGCGTCACCCCCCTTGGACAGGCGGGTCACTGAAGCTTTCTTT. As protein: CSVEASPPLDRRVTEAFF. The chain uses TRBV29-1 and TRBJ1-1; 7 bases match TRBD1. V gave up 1 base and J gave up 4 bases; unmatched junction bases: 18. Germline assignment: CDR1 SQVTM and CDR2 ANQGSEA. The CDR3 is 18 amino acids.

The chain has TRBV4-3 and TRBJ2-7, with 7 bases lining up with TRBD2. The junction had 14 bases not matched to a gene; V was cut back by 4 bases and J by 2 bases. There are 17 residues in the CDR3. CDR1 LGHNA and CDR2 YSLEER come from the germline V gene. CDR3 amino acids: CASSLIGGGLGTYEQYF. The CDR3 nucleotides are TGCGCCAGCAGCCTCATAGGAGGAGGACTAGGGACCTACGAGCAGTACTTC.

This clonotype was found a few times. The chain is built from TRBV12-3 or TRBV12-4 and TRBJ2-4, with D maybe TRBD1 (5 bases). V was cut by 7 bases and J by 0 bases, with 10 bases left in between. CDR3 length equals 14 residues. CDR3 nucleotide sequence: TGTGCCAGCACGGTGGGGCTAGCCAAAAACATTCAGTACTTC. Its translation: CASTVGLAKNIQYF.

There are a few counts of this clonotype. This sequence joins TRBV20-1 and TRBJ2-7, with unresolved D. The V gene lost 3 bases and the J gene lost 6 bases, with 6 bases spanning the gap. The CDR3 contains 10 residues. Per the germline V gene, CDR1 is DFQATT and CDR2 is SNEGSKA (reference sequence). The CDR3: CSASTVEQYF. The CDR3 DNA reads TGCAGTGCTAGTACGGTCGAGCAGTACTTC.

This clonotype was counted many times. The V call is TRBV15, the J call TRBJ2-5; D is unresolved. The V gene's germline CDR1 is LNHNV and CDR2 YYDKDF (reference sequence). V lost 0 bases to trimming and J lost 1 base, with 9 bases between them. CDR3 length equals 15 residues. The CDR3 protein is CATSREGLIQETQYF. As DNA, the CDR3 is TGTGCCACCAGCAGAGAGGGCCTTATCCAAGAGACCCAGTACTTC.

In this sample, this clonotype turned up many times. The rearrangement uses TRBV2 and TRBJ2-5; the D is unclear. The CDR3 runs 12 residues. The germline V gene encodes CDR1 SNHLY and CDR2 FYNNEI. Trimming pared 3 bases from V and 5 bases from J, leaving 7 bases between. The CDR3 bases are TGTGCCAGCAGTGAGGCGAGTGAGACCCAGTACTTC. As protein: CASSEASETQYF.

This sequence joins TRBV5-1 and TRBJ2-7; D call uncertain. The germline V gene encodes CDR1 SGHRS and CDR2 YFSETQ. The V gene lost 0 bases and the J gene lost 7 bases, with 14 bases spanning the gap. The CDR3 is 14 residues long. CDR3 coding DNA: TGCGCCAGCAGCTTGGGTACGGAAACGAGGGAGCAGTACTTC. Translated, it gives CASSLGTETREQYF.

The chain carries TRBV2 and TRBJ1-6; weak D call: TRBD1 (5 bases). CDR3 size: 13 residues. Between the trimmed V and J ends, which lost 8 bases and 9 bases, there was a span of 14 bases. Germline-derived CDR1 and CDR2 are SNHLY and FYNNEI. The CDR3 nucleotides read TGTGCCAGCCACGGAAGGGGTACTTCACCCCTCCACTTT. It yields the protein CASHGRGTSPLHF.

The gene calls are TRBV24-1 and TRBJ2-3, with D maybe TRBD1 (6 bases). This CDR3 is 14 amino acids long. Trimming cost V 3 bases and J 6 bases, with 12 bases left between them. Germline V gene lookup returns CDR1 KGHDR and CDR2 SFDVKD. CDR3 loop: CATSDRGFPDTQYF. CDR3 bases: TGTGCCACCAGTGATAGGGGGTTCCCCGATACGCAGTATTTT.

CDR3 region: CASSQEGHSGANVLTF. CDR3 sequence (DNA): TGCGCCAGCAGCCAAGAGGGACACTCTGGGGCCAACGTCCTGACTTTC. The rearrangement joins TRBV4-3 to TRBJ2-6; a weak D match, TRBD1 (6 bases). The CDR3 is 16 residues long. Germline V gene lookup returns CDR1 LGHNA and CDR2 YSLEER. V lost 0 bases and J lost 0, with 6 bases in between.

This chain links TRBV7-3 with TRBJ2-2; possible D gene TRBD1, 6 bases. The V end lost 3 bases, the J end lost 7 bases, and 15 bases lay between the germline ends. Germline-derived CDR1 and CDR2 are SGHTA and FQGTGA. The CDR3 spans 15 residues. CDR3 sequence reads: CASSLGARSGGELFF. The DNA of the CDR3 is TGTGCCAGCAGCTTGGGGGCCCGGTCAGGCGGGGAGCTGTTTTTT. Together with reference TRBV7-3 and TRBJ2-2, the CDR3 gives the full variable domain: GAGVSQTPSNKVTEKGKYVELRCDPISGHTALYWYRQSLGQGPEFLIYFQGTGAADDSGLPNDRFFAVRPEGSVSTLKIQRTERGDSAVYLCASSLGARSGGELFFGEGSRLTVL.

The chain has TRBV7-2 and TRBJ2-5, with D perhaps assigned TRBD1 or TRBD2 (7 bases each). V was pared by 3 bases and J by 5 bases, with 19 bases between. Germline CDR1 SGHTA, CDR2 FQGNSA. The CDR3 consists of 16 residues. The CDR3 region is CASSFQGGLARETQYF. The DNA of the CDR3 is TGTGCCAGCAGCTTCCAGGGGGGGTTGGCACGGGAGACCCAGTACTTC.

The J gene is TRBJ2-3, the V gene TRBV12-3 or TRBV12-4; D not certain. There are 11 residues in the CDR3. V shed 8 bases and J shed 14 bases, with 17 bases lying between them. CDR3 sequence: CASSRATVVYF. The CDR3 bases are TGTGCCAGCTCTAGGGCGACGGTAGTGTATTTT.

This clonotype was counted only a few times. The CDR3 DNA reads as TGTGCCAGCAGCTTATGGGACTCCTCCTACGAGCAGTACTTC. Translation: CASSLWDSSYEQYF. The genes are TRBV7-2 and TRBJ2-7; TRBD2 might be the D (6 bases). Germline CDR1 reads SGHTA; CDR2 reads FQGNSA. This CDR3 is built from 14 residues. The V and J ends lost 2 bases and 0 bases respectively, with 8 bases between them.

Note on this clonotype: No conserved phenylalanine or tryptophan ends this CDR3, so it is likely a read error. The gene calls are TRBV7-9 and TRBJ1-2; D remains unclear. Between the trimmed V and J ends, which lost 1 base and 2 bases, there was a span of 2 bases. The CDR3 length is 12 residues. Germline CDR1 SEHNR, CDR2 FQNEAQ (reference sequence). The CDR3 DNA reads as TGTGCCAGCAGCTTAGGGAACTATGGCTACACCTCC. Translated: CASSLGNYGYTS.